The 32 T cell receptor beta chains given below trace back to one sample, sequenced in a study of Ad26.COV2.S vaccination and SARS-CoV-2 variants. Treatment specified: over 15 received Ad26.COV2.S at low or high dose, single or two shots; 5 received placebo; per-sample allocation not given. Sample collection was performed on day 63 after the first vaccine or placebo injection. The assay was immunoSEQ multiplex PCR, and TCRdb's table has in-frame clones only and misses some. This sample has roughly 500,000 clones, with 70% to 90% found just once. The input for sequencing was peripheral blood, taken in a trial of Ad26.COV2.S vaccine versus placebo. These receptors all stem from a person aged 18-65 years who received the Ad26.COV2.S COVID-19 vaccine or a placebo.

Details on this clone: Other DNA variants within this sample encode the same CDR3. The chain links TRBV6-2 or TRBV6-3 to TRBJ1-1; perhaps TRBD1 as D (5 bases). Trimming shortened V by 2 bases and J by 7 bases, and 8 bases separated the two germline ends. CDR1 is MNHEY and CDR2 is SVGEGT in the germline V gene. The length of the CDR3 is 12 residues. The CDR3 coding sequence is TGTGCCAGCAGTTACGGGGGGGGTGAAGCTTTCTTT. Its translation: CASSYGGGEAFF.

The rearrangement uses TRBV18 and TRBJ1-5, with D hard to call. This CDR3 is built from 15 residues. Germline-derived CDR1 and CDR2 are KGHSH and LQKENI. V lost 0 bases and J 1 base, leaving 7 bases between the germline ends. CDR3 in DNA: TGTGCCAGCTCACCACCGGGTAGGAGCAATCAGCCCCAGCATTTT. This gives the protein CASSPPGRSNQPQHF.

The chain couples TRBV20-1 to TRBJ2-1, with unresolved D. CDR3 length: 11 amino acids. Germline-derived CDR1 and CDR2 are DFQATT and SNEGSKA (reference sequence). Trimming took 6 bases from V and 4 from J, leaving 7 bases between them. For the CDR3, the DNA is TGCAGTGCAGCAGATTACAATGAGCAGTTCTTC. It translates to CSAADYNEQFF.

The V gene is TRBV27, the J gene TRBJ2-1, with 10 bases fitting TRBD1. The ends lost 6 bases at V and 9 bases at J; junction bases unmatched: 8. Germline values: CDR1 MNHEY, CDR2 SMNVEV (reference sequence). The CDR3 length is 14 residues. CDR3 bases: TGTGCCAGCAGCCCCGGGACAGGGGCTGGTGAGCAGTTCTTC. This sequence encodes CASSPGTGAGEQFF.

The chain uses TRBV7-9 and TRBJ2-5; 9 bases agree with TRBD1. Per the germline V gene, CDR1 is SEHNR and CDR2 is FQNEAQ (reference sequence). V shed 3 bases and J 5 bases; nucleotides not matched to a gene: 7. The CDR3 spans 15 residues. The CDR3: CASSLGDRATETQYF. The CDR3 coding sequence is TGTGCCAGCAGCTTGGGGGACAGGGCTACGGAGACCCAGTACTTC.

The chain is built from TRBV19 and TRBJ2-7; D is uncertain. Germline assignment: CDR1 LNHDA and CDR2 SQIVND (reference sequence). Trimming pared 4 bases from V and 7 bases from J, leaving 14 bases between. The CDR3 consists of 13 residues. The CDR3 loop reads CASSRGVTLEQYF. The CDR3 bases are TGTGCCAGTAGTAGGGGTGTGACTTTGGAGCAGTACTTC.

The J gene is TRBJ1-3, the V gene TRBV28; D ambiguous. The CDR3 contains 10 residues. With 10 bases removed from V and 3 bases from J, the gap between germline ends came to 4 bases. Germline CDR1 MDHEN, CDR2 SYDVKM. The CDR3 DNA follows: TGTGCCACCATTGGAAACACCATATATTTT. Translating it yields CATIGNTIYF.

The rearrangement uses TRBV5-1 and TRBJ2-7; possibly TRBD2 for D (6 bases). The CDR3 consists of 14 residues. CDR1 and CDR2 (germline): SGHRS, YFSETQ. Trimming cost V 0 bases and J 6 bases, with 13 bases left between them. CDR3 sequence: CASSLGGGTLEQYF. In DNA, the CDR3 is TGCGCCAGCAGCTTGGGCGGCGGGACGCTCGAGCAGTACTTC.

This sequence joins TRBV30 and TRBJ2-2; the match to TRBD2 covers 12 bases. The CDR3 consists of 16 residues. V dropped 5 bases and J dropped 1; count of bases not matched to a gene: 5. Germline-derived CDR1 and CDR2 are GTSNPN and SVGIG (reference sequence). CDR3 coding DNA: TGTGCCTGGGGTCGACTAGCGGGAGTGAACACCGGGGAGCTGTTTTTT. It codes for CAWGRLAGVNTGELFF. Full variable domain (outside the CDR3, taken from reference TRBV30 and TRBJ2-2): SQTIHQWPATLVQPVGSPLSLECTVEGTSNPNLYWYRQAAGRGLQLLFYSVGIGQISSEVPQNLSASRPQDRQFILSSKKLLLSDSGFYLCAWGRLAGVNTGELFFGEGSRLTVL.

V gene TRBV5-4 combines with J gene TRBJ2-2, with 7 bases fitting TRBD1. Trimming cost V 4 bases and J 6 bases; bases outside gene matches: 6. The CDR3 has 14 amino acids. Looked up from germline, CDR1 is SGHNT and CDR2 is YYREEE (reference sequence). CDR3 protein: CASSPRQGSGELFF. DNA of the CDR3: TGTGCCAGCAGCCCGAGACAGGGATCCGGGGAGCTGTTTTTT. Full variable domain (outside the CDR3, taken from reference TRBV5-4 and TRBJ2-2): ETGVTQSPTHLIKTRGQQVTLRCSSQSGHNTVSWYQQALGQGPQFIFQYYREEENGRGNFPPRFSGLQFPNYSSELNVNALELDDSALYLCASSPRQGSGELFFGEGSRLTVL.

This chain links TRBV6-2 or TRBV6-3 with TRBJ1-5; possibly TRBD1 for D (6 bases). Between the trimmed V and J ends, which lost 0 bases and 0 bases, there was a span of 12 bases. Germline CDR1 is MNHEY and CDR2 is SVGEGT. The CDR3 length is 17 residues. This chain's CDR3 is CASSYSVAGDSNQPQHF. The CDR3 nucleotides read TGTGCCAGCAGTTACTCGGTGGCAGGGGATAGCAATCAGCCCCAGCATTTT.

This chain connects TRBV24-1 to TRBJ2-3; D ambiguous. The germline gives CDR1 KGHDR, CDR2 SFDVKD. This CDR3 has 15 amino acids. Trimming took 4 bases from V and 1 from J, leaving 11 bases between them. The CDR3 protein is CATSDPGPGTDTQYF. CDR3 DNA sequence: TGTGCCACCAGTGACCCTGGGCCCGGCACAGATACGCAGTATTTT.

This rearrangement joins TRBV19 to TRBJ1-5; D possibly corresponds to TRBD1 (5 bases). Germline CDR1 LNHDA, CDR2 SQIVND (reference sequence). V lost 5 bases and J lost 5, with 16 bases in between. The CDR3 spans 15 residues. The DNA for the CDR3 is TGTGCCAGTAGTGTGGCTGGGAGGGGAGATCAGCCCCAGCATTTT. This codes for CASSVAGRGDQPQHF.

The V gene is TRBV30, the J gene TRBJ1-5; 8 bases line up with TRBD1. Germline V gene lookup returns CDR1 GTSNPN and CDR2 SVGIG (reference sequence). This CDR3 has 16 amino acids. After removal of 4 bases from V and 0 bases from J, the junction contained 8 bases not matched to a gene. The CDR3 loop is CAWTHGQGHSNQPQHF. The DNA of the CDR3 is TGTGCCTGGACCCACGGACAGGGCCATAGCAATCAGCCCCAGCATTTT.

This clone was observed a handful of times. CDR3 protein: CASRPGHGRVNTGELFF. The CDR3 bases are TGCGCCAGCAGGCCGGGGCACGGGAGGGTGAACACCGGGGAGCTGTTTTTT. This sequence joins TRBV5-1 and TRBJ2-2; 8 bases line up with TRBD2. The CDR3 extends over 17 amino acids. J gave up 1 base and V 5 bases, and 10 bases lay outside the gene matches. CDR1 is SGHRS, CDR2 YFSETQ, per germline. The complete variable domain, with remaining parts taken from reference TRBV5-1 and TRBJ2-2, reads KAGVTQTPRYLIKTRGQQVTLSCSPISGHRSVSWYQQTPGQGLQFLFEYFSETQRNKGNFPGRFSGRQFSNSRSEMNVSTLELGDSALYLCASRPGHGRVNTGELFFGEGSRLTVL.

The V and J genes are TRBV28 and TRBJ2-7, with no clear D. V gave up 5 bases and J gave up 0 bases, with 14 bases separating them. The CDR3 contains 15 residues. CDR1 and CDR2 (germline): MDHEN, SYDVKM. The CDR3 sequence: CASSNPIGFSYEQYF. In nucleotides, the CDR3 is TGTGCCAGCAGTAATCCGATAGGGTTCTCCTACGAGCAGTACTTC.

The chain couples TRBV28 to TRBJ2-7, with no clear D. The V gene's germline CDR1 is MDHEN and CDR2 SYDVKM. The CDR3 loop spans 13 amino acids. Trimming stripped 6 bases from V and 3 bases from J, with 12 bases between. CDR3 DNA sequence: TGTGCCAGCAGCAACTTTGACCGCTACGAGCAGTACTTC. This sequence encodes CASSNFDRYEQYF.

CDR3 in DNA: TGTGCCAGCAGTTCTGACAATAATTCACCCCTCCACTTT. This translates into CASSSDNNSPLHF. The chain combines TRBV6-5 with TRBJ1-6; D is unresolved. V dropped 4 bases and J dropped 5 bases, with 6 bases sitting between them. The CDR3 length is 13 residues. The germline CDR1 and CDR2 sequences are MNHEY and SVGAGI.

V gene TRBV30 combines with J gene TRBJ1-6, with no clear D. V lost 0 bases and J 10 bases, leaving 10 bases between the germline ends. The CDR3 spans 13 residues. Germline V gives CDR1 GTSNPN, CDR2 SVGIG (reference sequence). This chain's CDR3 is CAWSVRGGSPLHF. The CDR3 region has the DNA TGTGCCTGGAGTGTACGTGGTGGGTCACCCCTCCACTTT. The full variable domain, rest sourced from reference TRBV30 and TRBJ1-6, is SQTIHQWPATLVQPVGSPLSLECTVEGTSNPNLYWYRQAAGRGLQLLFYSVGIGQISSEVPQNLSASRPQDRQFILSSKKLLLSDSGFYLCAWSVRGGSPLHFGNGTRLTVT.

The chain employs TRBV28 and TRBJ2-3; TRBD1 matches at 7 bases. Germline V gene data show CDR1 as MDHEN and CDR2 as SYDVKM. This CDR3 is 14 amino acids long. The V and J ends lost 2 bases and 6 bases, in that order; junction bases with no gene match: 5. Here the CDR3 DNA reads TGTGCCAGCAGTTTACAGGGGGTGGTGGATACGCAGTATTTT. Encoded protein: CASSLQGVVDTQYF.

This chain uses TRBV19 with TRBJ2-2; D is uncertain. The length of the CDR3 is 12 residues. V lost 6 bases, J lost 8 bases, and 10 bases lay in between. Germline CDR1 is LNHDA and CDR2 is SQIVND (reference sequence). The CDR3 bases are TGTGCCAGTAGCCCTGACTGGGGGGAGCTGTTTTTT. The encoded protein is CASSPDWGELFF.

The genes are TRBV7-9 and TRBJ2-1; tentative D call: TRBD2 (6 bases). Trimming stripped 6 bases from V and 3 bases from J, with 18 bases between. The germline gives CDR1 SEHNR, CDR2 FQNEAQ (reference sequence). The CDR3 runs 16 residues. The CDR3 is CASRDSGDSHYNEQFF. The CDR3 DNA follows: TGTGCCAGCAGGGATAGTGGGGACTCGCACTACAATGAGCAGTTCTTC.

The V and J genes are TRBV7-2 and TRBJ2-3; D uncertain. Trimming shortened V by 5 bases and J by 3 bases, and 9 bases separated the two germline ends. CDR1 SGHTA and CDR2 FQGNSA come from the germline V gene. This CDR3 spans 13 amino acids. The CDR3: CASSRHATDTQYF. The CDR3 bases are TGTGCCAGCAGCCGTCATGCGACAGATACGCAGTATTTT.

The chain joins TRBV29-1 to TRBJ1-1, with a possible D match to TRBD1 (5 bases). The CDR3 is 13 residues long. CDR1 is SQVTM and CDR2 is ANQGSEA in the germline V gene. Trimming removed 7 bases at V and 0 bases at J, with 12 bases between. Here the CDR3 reads CSGGGVLNTEAFF. The CDR3 region has the DNA TGCAGCGGCGGGGGGGTATTGAACACTGAAGCTTTCTTT.

This chain joins TRBV12-3 or TRBV12-4 and TRBJ2-7; no definite D call. V was shortened by 6 bases and J by 5 bases, with 14 bases between the two germline ends. The CDR3 covers 13 residues. Written as DNA, the CDR3 is TGTGCCAGCAGGTTCAGTAACGTCCACGAGCAGTACTTC. It encodes CASRFSNVHEQYF.

This sequence joins TRBV28 and TRBJ2-7; perhaps TRBD2 as D (6 bases). Looked up from germline, CDR1 is MDHEN and CDR2 is SYDVKM. Trimming stripped 3 bases from V and 3 bases from J, with 15 bases between. The CDR3 loop spans 15 amino acids. In nucleotides, the CDR3 is TGTGCCAGCAGTTTTCTAATGGGGACTCGCTACGAGCAGTACTTC. Translating it yields CASSFLMGTRYEQYF.

The gene calls are TRBV29-1 and TRBJ2-3; 7 bases are a match to TRBD2. This CDR3 is 13 amino acids long. Germline V CDR1 and CDR2: SQVTM, ANQGSEA. V gave up 6 bases and J gave up 3 bases; unmatched junction bases: 6. CDR3 sequence: CSVRGRATDTQYF. CDR3 nucleotide sequence: TGCAGCGTACGAGGGAGGGCTACAGATACGCAGTATTTT.

As regards this clone: Distinct nucleotide sequences in the sample also encode this CDR3. The rearrangement links TRBV3-1 (or the pseudogene TRBV3-2) to TRBJ1-5; D is uncertain. The CDR3 sequence is 13 residues long. The V gene lost 3 bases and the J gene lost 5 bases, with 8 bases spanning the gap. Germline CDR1 reads LGHDT; CDR2 reads YNNKEL (reference sequence). For the CDR3, the DNA is TGTGCCAGCAGCCAGGGAGAGGATCAGCCCCAGCATTTT. Translated, it gives CASSQGEDQPQHF.

CDR3 sequence: CASSEPAQGKLFF. The CDR3 nucleotides read TGTGCCAGCAGTGAACCAGCCCAAGGAAAACTGTTTTTT. J is TRBJ1-4 and V is TRBV2; D uncertain. V lost 2 bases and J lost 10, with 11 bases in between. Germline lookup yields CDR1 SNHLY and CDR2 FYNNEI. CDR3 length equals 13 residues. The variable domain in full, with the rest retrieved from reference TRBV2 and TRBJ1-4, is EPEVTQTPSHQVTQMGQEVILRCVPISNHLYFYWYRQILGQKVEFLVSFYNNEISEKSEIFDDQFSVERPDGSNFTLKIRSTKLEDSAMYFCASSEPAQGKLFFGSGTQLSVL.

The rearrangement uses TRBV29-1 and TRBJ1-3; D perhaps matches TRBD1 (6 bases). V was cut by 3 bases and J by 3 bases, with 6 bases left in between. This CDR3 region has 12 residues. Germline lookup yields CDR1 SQVTM and CDR2 ANQGSEA. CDR3 residues: CSVDRGGNTIYF. DNA for the CDR3: TGCAGCGTTGACAGGGGTGGAAACACCATATATTTT.

The chain is built from TRBV28 and TRBJ2-3; no clear D gene. The V gene lost 6 bases and the J gene lost 6 bases, with 10 bases spanning the gap. CDR1 and CDR2 from the germline V gene are MDHEN and SYDVKM. This CDR3 spans 12 amino acids. The CDR3 loop reads CASRSRADTQYF. The CDR3 nucleotides are TGTGCCAGCAGGTCACGAGCGGATACGCAGTATTTT.

The V and J genes are TRBV5-1 and TRBJ1-6; 7 bases align to TRBD1. The germline gives CDR1 SGHRS, CDR2 YFSETQ. V lost 6 bases and J lost 9; bases outside the gene matches: 21. The CDR3 runs to 18 residues. The DNA for the CDR3 is TGCGCCAGCATTCAACTCCGGGCCCGACAGGGTTTTACTTCACCCCTCCACTTT. It is translated as CASIQLRARQGFTSPLHF.